This T cell receptor (gamma chain) came from a study of intestinal T cells in coeliac disease. Study details: In the TRG cohort, coeliac patients were much younger than controls.

Genomic DNA came from ten approximately 4.8-µm formalin-fixed paraffin-embedded scrolls per case. Duodenal biopsies that were formalin-fixed, paraffin-embedded, fully anonymised and surplus to diagnostic needs were used. Germline V gene lookup returns CDR1 VTNTFY and CDR2 YDVSTARD (reference sequence). This CDR3 has 12 amino acids. The J segment lost 8 bases and the V segment lost 4 bases, leaving 4 bases of the junction unmatched. TRG repertoires were amplified with LymphoTrack primers from about 200 ng of biopsy DNA. TCRdb re-called the multiplex PCR reads through CATT. The table has approximately 720 gamma-chain clones, about 49% seen once. For this clone: What it binds is not known.

General study points: Degraded FFPE DNA template probably caused partial TCR sequence loss per sample. Leave-one-out accuracy for TRG clustering was reportedly 87%, training approximately 94%.

The material sequenced was a duodenal biopsy. The chain recombines TRGV3 with TRGJP2. The clonotype comes from a human donor who served as a control with a normal duodenal biopsy, not a healthy volunteer. The CDR3 sequence: CATWDGDWIKTF. The CDR3 DNA is TGTGCCACCTGGGATGGGGATTGGATCAAGACGTTT.